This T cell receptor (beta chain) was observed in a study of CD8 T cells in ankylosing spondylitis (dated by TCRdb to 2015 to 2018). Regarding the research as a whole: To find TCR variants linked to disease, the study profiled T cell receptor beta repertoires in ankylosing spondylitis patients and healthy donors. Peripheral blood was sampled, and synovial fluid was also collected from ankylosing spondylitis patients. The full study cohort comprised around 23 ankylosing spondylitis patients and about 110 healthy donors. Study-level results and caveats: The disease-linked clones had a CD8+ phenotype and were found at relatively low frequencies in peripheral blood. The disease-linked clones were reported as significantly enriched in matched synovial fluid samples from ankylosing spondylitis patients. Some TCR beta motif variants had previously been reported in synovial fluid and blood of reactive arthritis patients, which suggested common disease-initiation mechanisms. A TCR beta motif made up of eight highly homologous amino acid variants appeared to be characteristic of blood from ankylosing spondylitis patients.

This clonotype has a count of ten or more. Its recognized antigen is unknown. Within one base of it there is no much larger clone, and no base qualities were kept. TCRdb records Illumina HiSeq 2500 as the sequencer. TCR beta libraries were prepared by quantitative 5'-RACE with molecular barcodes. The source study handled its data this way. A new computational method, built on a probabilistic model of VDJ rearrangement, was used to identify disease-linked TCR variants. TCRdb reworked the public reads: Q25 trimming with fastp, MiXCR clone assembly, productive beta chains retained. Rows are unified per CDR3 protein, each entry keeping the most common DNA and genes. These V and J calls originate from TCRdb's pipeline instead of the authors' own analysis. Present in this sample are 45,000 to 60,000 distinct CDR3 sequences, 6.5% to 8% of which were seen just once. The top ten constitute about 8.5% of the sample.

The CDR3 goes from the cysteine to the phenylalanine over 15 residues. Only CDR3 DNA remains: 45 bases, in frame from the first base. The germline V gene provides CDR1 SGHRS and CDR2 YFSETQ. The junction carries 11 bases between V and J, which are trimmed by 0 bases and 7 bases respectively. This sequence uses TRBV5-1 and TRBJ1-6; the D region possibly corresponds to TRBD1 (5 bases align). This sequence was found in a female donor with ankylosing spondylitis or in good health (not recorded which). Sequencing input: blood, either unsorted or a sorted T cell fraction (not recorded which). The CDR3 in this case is CASSLGGGGNSPLHF. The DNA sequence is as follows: TGCGCCAGCAGCTTGGGTGGGGGGGGAAATTCACCCCTCCACTTT. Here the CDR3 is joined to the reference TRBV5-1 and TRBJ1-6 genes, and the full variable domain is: KAGVTQTPRYLIKTRGQQVTLSCSPISGHRSVSWYQQTPGQGLQFLFEYFSETQRNKGNFPGRFSGRQFSNSRSEMNVSTLELGDSALYLCASSLGGGGNSPLHFGNGTRLTVT.